This T cell receptor beta chain is from a study of cytomegalovirus exposure and HLA in healthy donors. Notes on the study in general: Sequencing likely caused a cluster of highly shared sequence variants. The authors listed 150 to 200 TCR beta chains as cytomegalovirus-associated.

Regarding this clone: Its antigen is currently unknown.

60 Vbeta and 13 Jbeta primers were used in PCR. Sequencing used immunoSEQ multiplex PCR; TCRdb keeps in-frame clones, though not all of them. Of about 190,000 clones in the sample, almost 80% were seen once. The CDR3 sequence is 14 residues long. V lost 5 bases and J 5 bases, leaving 15 bases between the germline ends. Germline values: CDR1 MNHNS, CDR2 SASEGT. The V gene is TRBV6-1, the J gene TRBJ1-1; weak D call: TRBD1 (6 bases). Sequencing used PBMCs. The source of this sequence is a woman in her late teens or twenties in good health and CMV-seronegative. The CDR3 region is CASSLEGGWTEAFF. In DNA form, the CDR3 reads TGTGCCAGCAGTTTAGAAGGGGGATGGACTGAAGCTTTCTTT.